This entry lists 5 T cell receptor beta chains sequenced from one sample in a study of blood T cells in healthy people across ages. A J-beta primer mix and a sample-barcoded 5' primer were used in a second PCR of about 6 to 12 cycles. TCRdb re-called the 5' RACE reads with MiXCR, one entry per CDR3 protein. Found here are more than 600,000 distinct CDR3 sequences, 25% of them singletons; the top ten hold 9.4%. These data also featured in a second study, about T cells of mothers and their children.

What was sequenced was blood. These receptors originate from a boy younger than 18 in good health.

The chain recombines TRBV29-1 with TRBJ2-1; 7 positions agree with TRBD2. The CDR3 length is 14 residues. Germline trimming cut 4 bases from V and 6 bases from J; bases unmatched to any gene: 9. CDR1 and CDR2 (germline): SQVTM, ANQGSEA. In nucleotides, the CDR3 is TGCAGCGTTGTCGGTAGCGGGCCGGGCAATGAGCAGTTCTTC. It is translated as CSVVGSGPGNEQFF.

The V gene is TRBV20-1, the J gene TRBJ2-5; D gene uncertain. The J call may be mistaken, given a closer DNA end match to TRBJ2-7. This CDR3 spans 14 amino acids. The germline gives CDR1 DFQATT, CDR2 SNEGSKA (reference sequence). The CDR3: CSAESPGNSYEQYF. The DNA for the CDR3 is TGCAGTGCTGAGAGTCCTGGCAACTCCTACGAGCAGTACTTC.

This clonotype was counted between two and nine times. This chain uses TRBV20-1 with TRBJ2-7, with TRBD1 matching over 10 bases. The J segment lost 5 bases and the V segment lost 1 base, leaving 5 bases of the junction unmatched. The CDR3 totals 14 residues. Germline V gives CDR1 DFQATT, CDR2 SNEGSKA (reference sequence). This CDR3 is CSARGQGAGHEQYF. CDR3 coding DNA: TGCAGTGCTAGAGGACAGGGGGCTGGCCACGAGCAGTACTTC.

V is TRBV2 and J is TRBJ2-5, with 9 bases lining up with TRBD2. The end of the DNA is better explained by TRBJ2-1, so the J call may be wrong. This CDR3 has 16 residues. Germline V gene sequence: CDR1 SNHLY, CDR2 FYNNEI. The DNA of the CDR3 is TGTGCCAGCAGTGAAACGGCTAGCGGGGCTCTGGGTGAGCAGTTCTTC. Translation gives CASSETASGALGEQFF.

The gene calls are TRBV5-1 and TRBJ2-5; 7 bases match TRBD2. The CDR3 extends over 16 amino acids. The germline CDR1 and CDR2 sequences are SGHRS and YFSETQ. V was clipped by 1 base and J by 4 bases; unmatched bases: 10. This CDR3 reads CASSLRGGPQGETQYF. CDR3 nucleotides: TGCGCCAGCAGCTTGCGCGGGGGTCCCCAGGGAGAGACCCAGTACTTC.